This T cell receptor beta chain stems from a study of cytomegalovirus exposure and HLA in healthy donors. The trim removed 2 bases at V and 2 bases at J, leaving 5 bases unmatched. CDR1 and CDR2 (germline): MGHRA, YSYEKL. This CDR3 comprises 15 residues. The study, taken as a whole, reports: Rarity characterized most TCR sequences, yet some public TCRs appeared in many donors.

A word on this clone: As yet, its antigen is unknown.

Sequencing used immunoSEQ multiplex PCR; TCRdb keeps in-frame clones, though not all of them. The repertoire holds tens of thousands of clones, around 94% seen once, with 2.5% to 4% in the top ten. The genes are TRBV4-1 and TRBJ2-7; 8 bases line up with TRBD2. Sequencing used PBMCs. The sequence came from a woman between 18 and 30 years old in good health and CMV-seropositive. CDR3 sequence (DNA): TGCGCCAGCAGCCAAACTAGCGGCGTTACCTACGAGCAGTACTTC. Translated: CASSQTSGVTYEQYF.